This T cell receptor beta chain is drawn from a study of T cell responses to AZD1222 COVID-19 vaccine. The study, taken as a whole, reports: At baseline, seropositivity was found in only a handful of AZD1222 recipients.

To note about this clone: The target antigen is unknown.

The CDR3 has 14 residues. The J segment lost 3 bases and the V segment lost 4 bases, leaving 2 bases of the junction unmatched. Germline V gives CDR1 SEHNR, CDR2 FQNEAQ (reference sequence). Produced via immunoSEQ multiplex PCR; TCRdb's table is partial and in-frame only. In the table there are some 170,000 clones, about 92% of which are singletons. This sequence originates from an adult in good health. The sample was peripheral blood, taken on day 0 of AZD1222 vaccination. The chain carries TRBV7-9 and TRBJ1-4, with 7 bases lining up with TRBD1. CDR3 region: CASSSGQPNEKLFF. The CDR3 region has the DNA TGTGCCAGCAGCTCGGGACAGCCTAATGAAAAACTGTTTTTT.